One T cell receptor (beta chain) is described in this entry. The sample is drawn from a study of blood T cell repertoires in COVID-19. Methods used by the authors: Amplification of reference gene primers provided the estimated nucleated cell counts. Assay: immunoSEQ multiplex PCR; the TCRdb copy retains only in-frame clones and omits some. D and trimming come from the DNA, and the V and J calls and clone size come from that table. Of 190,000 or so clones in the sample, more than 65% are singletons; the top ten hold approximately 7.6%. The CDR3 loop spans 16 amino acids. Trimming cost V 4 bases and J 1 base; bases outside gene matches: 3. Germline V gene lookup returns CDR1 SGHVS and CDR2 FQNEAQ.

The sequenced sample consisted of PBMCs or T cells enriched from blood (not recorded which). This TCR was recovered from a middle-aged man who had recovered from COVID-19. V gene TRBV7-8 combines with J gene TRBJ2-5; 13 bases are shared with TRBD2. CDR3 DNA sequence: TGTGCCAGCAGCTCGACTAGCGGGGGGACCCAAGAGACCCAGTACTTC. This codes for CASSSTSGGTQETQYF.